These 22 T cell receptor beta chains were sequenced from one sample in a study of T cells in Graves' hyperthyroidism and ophthalmopathy. It was RNA transcripts that yielded the amplified TCR beta CDR3 regions. The primer set for the first-round RT-PCR of the TCR CDR3 was HTBI. TCRdb used MiXCR to reprocess the multiplex PCR reads, holding one entry per CDR3 protein. The repertoire consists of approximately 320,000 distinct CDR3 sequences, with around 16% occurring once and the leading ten covering roughly 31%. Sequences were obtained from blood. These receptors originate from a man aged 30 to 45 with Graves' hyperthyroidism.

This clonotype was seen ten or more times. The gene calls are TRBV7-9 and TRBJ2-1; 8 bases agree with TRBD2. The CDR3 covers 17 residues. Germline values: CDR1 SEHNR, CDR2 FQNEAQ (reference sequence). J lost 2 bases, V lost 5 bases, and 11 bases had no gene match. In DNA form, the CDR3 reads TGTGCCAGCAGCCAACCATTTGGGCGGGAGGCCTACAATGAGCAGTTCTTC. Translated: CASSQPFGREAYNEQFF.

This clonotype was picked up many times. This chain connects TRBV2 to TRBJ1-6; 9 bases are a match to TRBD1. Germline CDR1 is SNHLY and CDR2 is FYNNEI. After removal of 3 bases from V and 8 bases from J, the junction contained 2 bases not matched to a gene. The CDR3 covers 14 residues. The CDR3, as DNA: TGTGCCAGCAGTGATGGGACAGGGTATTCACCCCTCCACTTT. Protein product: CASSDGTGYSPLHF.

This clonotype was picked up many times. The genes are TRBV5-1 and TRBJ2-3; tentatively, D is TRBD1 (6 bases). The CDR3 spans 13 residues. CDR1 SGHRS and CDR2 YFSETQ come from the germline V gene. The ends were cut back, 4 bases at V and 1 base at J, with 7 bases in the middle. Here the CDR3 DNA reads TGCGCCAGCAGCCCAGGGGGCACAGATACGCAGTATTTT. It specifies CASSPGGTDTQYF.

In the case of this clonotype: Possible read error: a much larger clone is one base away. In this CDR3 the conserved last residue, phenylalanine or tryptophan, is missing, so a read error is likely. The chain uses TRBV2 and TRBJ1-2, with D possibly matching TRBD1 (5 bases). The germline V gene encodes CDR1 SNHLY and CDR2 FYNNEI. The CDR3 has 14 residues. Between the trimmed V and J ends, which lost 2 bases and 8 bases, there was a span of 15 bases. This CDR3 reads CASSELGREEGYTL. The CDR3 nucleotides are TGTGCCAGCAGTGAACTGGGACGGGAAGAGGGCTACACCCTC.

This clonotype was observed at least ten times. V usage is TRBV2 and J usage is TRBJ2-2; no clear D gene. The germline gives CDR1 SNHLY, CDR2 FYNNEI. The germline V and J ends were trimmed by 5 bases and 4 bases, with 14 bases remaining between them. CDR3 size: 15 residues. DNA for the CDR3: TGTGCCAGCAGTACAACACGCTCGAGCACCGGGGAGCTGTTTTTT. It encodes CASSTTRSSTGELFF.

J is TRBJ2-5 and V is TRBV20-1; 7 bases are shared with TRBD2. The CDR3 spans 16 residues. Per germline, CDR1 DFQATT and CDR2 SNEGSKA (reference sequence). Losses at the gene ends were 6 bases for V and 5 bases for J; bases not matched to a gene: 18. In DNA, the CDR3 is TGCAGTGCCAAGCGGGCTAGCGGCCCCAACAGGGAGACCCAGTACTTC. Its protein is CSAKRASGPNRETQYF.

There are many counts of this clonotype. The gene calls are TRBV20-1 and TRBJ2-1; 11 bases align to TRBD1. J was trimmed by 10 bases and V by 2 bases; bases with no gene match: 10. The CDR3 sequence is 15 residues long. The germline CDR1 and CDR2 sequences are DFQATT and SNEGSKA (reference sequence). In DNA form, the CDR3 reads TGCAGTGCTAGAAGGGAGGACAGGGGGCGCGGCGAGCAGTTCTTC. It codes for CSARREDRGRGEQFF.

The chain carries TRBV3-1 and TRBJ1-3, with D uncertain. This CDR3 comprises 15 residues. Germline CDR1 LGHDT, CDR2 YNNKEL (reference sequence). V was trimmed by 4 bases and J by 1 base, leaving 11 bases between them. CDR3 coding DNA: TGTGCCAGCAGCCTAGGGCTTTATTCTGGAAACACCATATATTTT. Protein: CASSLGLYSGNTIYF.

With respect to this clonotype: A much bigger clone sits one base away, suggesting this may be a read error. This chain links TRBV5-1 with TRBJ2-1; TRBD2 matches at 8 bases. Trimming took 9 bases from V and 8 from J; bases not matched to a gene: 13. The CDR3 spans 14 residues. Looked up from germline, CDR1 is SGHRS and CDR2 is YFSETQ. The CDR3 here is CATSLAGGRDEQFF. The CDR3 nucleotides are TGCGCCACTTCGCTAGCGGGCGGGAGAGATGAGCAGTTCTTC. The variable domain in full, with the rest retrieved from reference TRBV5-1 and TRBJ2-1, is KAGVTQTPRYLIKTRGQQVTLSCSPISGHRSVSWYQQTPGQGLQFLFEYFSETQRNKGNFPGRFSGRQFSNSRSEMNVSTLELGDSALYLCATSLAGGRDEQFFGPGTRLTVL.

This clonotype showed up just a few times. The J gene is TRBJ1-5, the V gene TRBV7-8; D may be TRBD1 (6 bases). The CDR3 consists of 15 residues. CDR1 is SGHVS and CDR2 is FQNEAQ in the germline V gene. Trimming cost V 5 bases and J 5 bases, with 16 bases left between them. The CDR3 loop reads CASSPQGLAYQPQHF. DNA for the CDR3: TGTGCCAGCAGCCCCCAGGGGCTAGCGTATCAGCCCCAGCATTTT.

This clonotype was seen at least ten times. The DNA of the CDR3 is TGTGCCAGCAGTTTAAAAGAAGATCAGCCCCAGCATTTT. Protein sequence: CASSLKEDQPQHF. The chain is built from TRBV27 and TRBJ1-5, with D unresolved. Germline V gene data show CDR1 as MNHEY and CDR2 as SMNVEV (reference sequence). V dropped 2 bases and J dropped 5 bases, with 7 bases sitting between them. This CDR3 contains 13 residues.

This clonotype occurred many times. The rearrangement uses TRBV20-1 and TRBJ1-6; the D gene is possibly TRBD1 (6 bases). CDR1 is DFQATT, CDR2 SNEGSKA, per germline (reference sequence). Trimming took off 6 bases at V and 7 bases at J, with 7 bases between the two ends. This CDR3 has 11 amino acids. CDR3 region: CSATGNSPLHF. The CDR3 DNA follows: TGCAGTGCCACAGGGAATTCACCCCTCCACTTT.

This clonotype was seen many times. V usage is TRBV5-1 and J usage is TRBJ2-1, with 8 positions matching TRBD2. CDR1 SGHRS and CDR2 YFSETQ come from the germline V gene. Germline trimming cut 2 bases from V and 7 bases from J; bases unmatched to any gene: 11. The CDR3 extends over 16 amino acids. The CDR3 sequence: CASSFLSGISKNEQFF. The CDR3 nucleotides read TGCGCCAGCAGCTTCCTTAGCGGGATCAGTAAGAATGAGCAGTTCTTC.

This clonotype was recorded many times. V is TRBV2 and J is TRBJ1-1; D not resolved. Germline V gene lookup returns CDR1 SNHLY and CDR2 FYNNEI. The V end was cut by 1 base, the J end by 0 bases, with 3 bases between. The CDR3 is made up of 13 amino acids. CDR3 in amino acids: CASSEEMNTEAFF. DNA for the CDR3: TGTGCCAGCAGTGAAGAGATGAACACTGAAGCTTTCTTT.

This clonotype was found many times. This sequence joins TRBV5-8 and TRBJ2-7; D gene uncertain. The CDR3 contains 14 residues. CDR1 is SGHTS, CDR2 YDEGEE, per germline. The ends were cut back, 3 bases at V and 4 bases at J, with 14 bases in the middle. CDR3 protein: CASSSSETTYEQYF. DNA for the CDR3: TGTGCCAGCAGCTCCTCCGAGACAACTTACGAGCAGTACTTC.

The chain employs TRBV4-1 and TRBJ1-1; D remains ambiguous. From germline, CDR1 is MGHRA and CDR2 YSYEKL. Trimming removed 5 bases at V and 1 base at J, with 11 bases between. This CDR3 region has 14 residues. CDR3 region: CASSAPSQNTEAFF. The CDR3 DNA reads TGCGCCAGCAGCGCCCCGTCGCAGAACACTGAAGCTTTCTTT.

This clonotype came up many times. This sequence joins TRBV3-1 and TRBJ2-7; D is unclear. The CDR3 totals 13 residues. The V end lost 0 bases, the J end lost 6 bases, and 9 bases lay between the germline ends. The germline CDR1 and CDR2 sequences are LGHDT and YNNKEL (reference sequence). CDR3: CASSQDPEAEQYF. The DNA for the CDR3 is TGTGCCAGCAGCCAAGATCCCGAGGCCGAGCAGTACTTC.

This clonotype was counted at least ten times. The chain is built from TRBV24-1 and TRBJ2-1, with 7 bases aligning to TRBD2. CDR1 and CDR2 (germline): KGHDR, SFDVKD. The CDR3 has 17 amino acids. J was trimmed by 0 bases and V by 3 bases; bases with no gene match: 7. The CDR3 reads CATSDGWRESSYNEQFF. The CDR3 coding sequence is TGTGCCACCAGTGATGGGTGGCGGGAGAGCTCCTACAATGAGCAGTTCTTC.

This clonotype has a count of ten or more. The chain recombines TRBV3-1 with TRBJ1-1; tentatively, D is TRBD1 (5 bases). V was pared by 1 base and J by 1 base, with 10 bases between. The CDR3 consists of 15 residues. Germline V gene data show CDR1 as LGHDT and CDR2 as YNNKEL (reference sequence). CDR3 amino acids: CASSQGGRANTEAFF. As DNA, the CDR3 is TGTGCCAGCAGCCAAGGGGGCAGGGCGAACACTGAAGCTTTCTTT.

Concerning this clonotype: A much larger clone sits a single nucleotide away, making a read error possible. The V call is TRBV5-1, the J call TRBJ2-3; a weak D match, TRBD2 (5 bases). This CDR3 has 18 amino acids. Germline V gives CDR1 SGHRS, CDR2 YFSETQ. V lost 3 bases and J lost 4, with 24 bases in between. This chain's CDR3 is CASSSSTADADYADTQYF. DNA of the CDR3: TGCGCCAGCAGCTCCTCAACGGCGGATGCAGACTACGCAGATACGCAGTATTTT.

This clonotype was counted between two and nine times. Sequence at one end of the junction differs from germline and may be a read error. The chain is built from TRBV2 and TRBJ1-1; D call uncertain. Germline values: CDR1 SNHLY, CDR2 FYNNEI. This CDR3 region has 14 residues. This chain's CDR3 is CASRALRGNTEASF. The CDR3 DNA reads as TGTGCCAGCAGGGCCCTCAGAGGTAACACTGAAGCTTCCTTT.

This clonotype showed up just once. The chain carries TRBV6-2 or TRBV6-3 and TRBJ2-1; TRBD2 aligns across 10 bases. The ends lost 5 bases at V and 4 bases at J; junction bases unmatched: 5. This CDR3 is 15 amino acids long. Germline lookup yields CDR1 MNHEY and CDR2 SVGEGT. The CDR3 nucleotides are TGTGCCAGCAGTCCGGGACTAGCGCAATACAATGAGCAGTTCTTC. Its translation is CASSPGLAQYNEQFF.